This T cell receptor (beta chain) was retrieved from a study of T cells in Graves' hyperthyroidism and ophthalmopathy. The CDR3 length is 14 residues. From germline, CDR1 is MDHEN and CDR2 SYDVKM. Whole-study results and caveats: Patients with ophthalmopathy were separated from those with stable hyperthyroidism by a 13 V-J model. The model's output predicted ophthalmopathy at a median of about 6.5 months prior to onset.

Concerning this clonotype: Antigen specificity is unknown. At one end the junction does not follow the germline gene, possibly because of a read error.

There were TCR beta CDR3 regions amplified from RNA transcripts. With the HTBI primer set, the TCR CDR3 went through a first round of RT-PCR. TCRdb redid the calling of the multiplex PCR reads with MiXCR, one entry per CDR3 protein. The sample gives around 370,000 distinct CDR3 sequences, approximately 18% of which show up once; 40% is in the top ten. The sequence was obtained from a man in his late teens or twenties with Graves' ophthalmopathy. The sequenced material came from blood. The chain couples TRBV28 to TRBJ2-7, with a weak D call TRBD1 (6 bases). The CDR3 DNA is TGTGCCAGCAATTTACAGGGCAGCTCCTACGAGCAGTACTTC. Translated: CASNLQGSSYEQYF.